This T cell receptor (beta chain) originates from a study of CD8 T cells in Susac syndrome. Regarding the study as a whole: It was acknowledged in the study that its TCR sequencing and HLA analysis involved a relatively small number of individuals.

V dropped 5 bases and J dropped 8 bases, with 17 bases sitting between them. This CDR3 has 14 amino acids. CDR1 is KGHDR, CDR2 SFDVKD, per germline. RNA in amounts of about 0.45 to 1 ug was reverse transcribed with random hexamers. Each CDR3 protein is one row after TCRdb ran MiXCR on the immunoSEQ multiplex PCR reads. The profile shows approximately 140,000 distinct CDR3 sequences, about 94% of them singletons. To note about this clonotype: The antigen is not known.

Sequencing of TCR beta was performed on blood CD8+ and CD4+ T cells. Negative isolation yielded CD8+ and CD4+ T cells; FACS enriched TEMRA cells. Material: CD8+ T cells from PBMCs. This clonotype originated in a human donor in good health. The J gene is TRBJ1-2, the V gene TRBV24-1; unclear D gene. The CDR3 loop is CATSGWTSGGGYTF. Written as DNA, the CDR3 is TGTGCCACCAGTGGGTGGACGTCGGGCGGGGGCTACACCTTC.